These T cell receptor beta chains were read from a single sample in a study of cytomegalovirus exposure and HLA in healthy donors. Profiled with immunoSEQ multiplex PCR; TCRdb holds only in-frame clones, not every one. The data hold about 150,000 clones, with more than 65% observed a single time. The sequenced sample consisted of PBMCs. These receptors were obtained from a man aged 50 to 60 in good health and CMV-seropositive. Each CDR3 is given with its conserved first and last residue. Fields, in order: V gene, D gene, CDR3 length, J gene, clone size, CDR3 DNA, CDR3 protein. The D gene is left open where the match is weak. Some rows have no size entry. The others give once, few or many, or a class for an expanded clone.

v_gene: TRBV6-1
d_gene: TRBD2
len: 16
j_gene: TRBJ2-2
abundance: .
CDR3nt: TGTGCCAGCAGTGAATCTAGCGGGAGTCTGGGCGGGGAGCTGTTTTTT
CDR3aa: CASSESSGSLGGELFF

v_gene: TRBV27
d_gene: .
len: 15
j_gene: TRBJ2-1
abundance: .
CDR3nt: TGTGCCAGCAGTTTATTGACAGGACTCTACAATGAGCAGTTCTTC
CDR3aa: CASSLLTGLYNEQFF

v_gene: TRBV5-1
d_gene: .
len: 14
j_gene: TRBJ1-1
abundance: .
CDR3nt: TGCGCCAGCAGCTCTTACGCGGGGAACACTGAAGCTTTCTTT
CDR3aa: CASSSYAGNTEAFF

v_gene: TRBV28
d_gene: .
len: 12
j_gene: TRBJ2-5
abundance: few
CDR3nt: TGTGCCAGCAGTCAGGGGTTAGAGACCCAGTACTTC
CDR3aa: CASSQGLETQYF

v_gene: TRBV5-1
d_gene: TRBD2
len: 15
j_gene: TRBJ2-1
abundance: .
CDR3nt: TGCGCCAGCAGCGGGACTAGCGGAAGGAACAATGAGCAGTTCTTC
CDR3aa: CASSGTSGRNNEQFF

v_gene: TRBV30
d_gene: TRBD1
len: 15
j_gene: TRBJ2-6
abundance: .
CDR3nt: TGTGCCTGGAGTGTAGGGGGCGCTGGGGCCAACGTCCTGACTTTC
CDR3aa: CAWSVGGAGANVLTF

v_gene: TRBV28
d_gene: TRBD2
len: 15
j_gene: TRBJ2-7
abundance: .
CDR3nt: TGTGCCAGCAGAGCCCCCCAGCGGGGCTCCTACGAGCAGTACTTC
CDR3aa: CASRAPQRGSYEQYF

v_gene: TRBV7-2
d_gene: TRBD2
len: 16
j_gene: TRBJ2-2
abundance: .
CDR3nt: TGTGCCAGCAGCTTCGGACTAGCGGCAGGGGCCGGGGAGCTGTTTTTT
CDR3aa: CASSFGLAAGAGELFF

v_gene: TRBV6-5
d_gene: .
len: 11
j_gene: TRBJ2-5
abundance: .
CDR3nt: TGTGCCAGCAGTGCAGGGGAGACCCAGTACTTC
CDR3aa: CASSAGETQYF

v_gene: TRBV30
d_gene: TRBD2
len: 16
j_gene: TRBJ2-1
abundance: .
CDR3nt: TGTGCCTGGAGTGGCCTCGGAGGAGCGGGAGTGAATGAGCAGTTCTTC
CDR3aa: CAWSGLGGAGVNEQFF

v_gene: TRBV11-2
d_gene: TRBD2
len: 17
j_gene: TRBJ2-2
abundance: .
CDR3nt: TGTGCCAGCAGCGAACTAGCGGGAGGACCTAACACCGGGGAGCTGTTTTTT
CDR3aa: CASSELAGGPNTGELFF

v_gene: TRBV11-3
d_gene: .
len: 13
j_gene: TRBJ2-5
abundance: .
CDR3nt: TGTGCCAGCAGCTTAGGAGTACGGGAGACCCAGTACTTC
CDR3aa: CASSLGVRETQYF

v_gene: TRBV19
d_gene: .
len: 13
j_gene: TRBJ1-2
abundance: .
CDR3nt: TGTGCCAGTAGTCGGACAACTACTTATGGCTACACCTTC
CDR3aa: CASSRTTTYGYTF

v_gene: TRBV7-6
d_gene: .
len: 13
j_gene: TRBJ2-1
abundance: .
CDR3nt: TGTGCCAGCAGCTTAGCCTCCGGCAATGAGCAGTTCTTC
CDR3aa: CASSLASGNEQFF

v_gene: TRBV7-7
d_gene: TRBD2
len: 16
j_gene: TRBJ2-5
abundance: .
CDR3nt: TGTGCTAGCAGCTGGGGACTAGCGGGAGAAGGAGGGACCCAGTACTTC
CDR3aa: CASSWGLAGEGGTQYF

v_gene: TRBV7-9
d_gene: .
len: 17
j_gene: TRBJ1-4
abundance: .
CDR3nt: TGTGCCAGCAGCTCTGCCGGACAGCCAGACCCCTACGAAAAACTGTTTTTT
CDR3aa: CASSSAGQPDPYEKLFF

v_gene: TRBV6-1
d_gene: TRBD1
len: 15
j_gene: TRBJ2-7
abundance: .
CDR3nt: TGTGCCAGCAGGTCGGGACAGGCCCAAACCTACGAGCAGTACTTC
CDR3aa: CASRSGQAQTYEQYF

v_gene: TRBV25-1
d_gene: .
len: 13
j_gene: TRBJ2-7
abundance: .
CDR3nt: TGTGCCAGCAGTGAATTTTCCAACTACGAGCAGTACTTC
CDR3aa: CASSEFSNYEQYF

v_gene: TRBV27
d_gene: .
len: 14
j_gene: TRBJ2-7
abundance: .
CDR3nt: TGTGCCAGCAGTCTCCGTGGACAGACCTACGAGCAGTACTTC
CDR3aa: CASSLRGQTYEQYF

v_gene: TRBV28
d_gene: .
len: 13
j_gene: TRBJ2-3
abundance: once
CDR3nt: TGTGCCAGCAGGTCAGGATCTCCGGATACGCAGTATTTT
CDR3aa: CASRSGSPDTQYF

v_gene: TRBV5-1
d_gene: .
len: 16
j_gene: TRBJ1-1
abundance: .
CDR3nt: TGCGCCAGCAGCTTTGGTCTTGGGGGCACGAACACTGAAGCTTTCTTT
CDR3aa: CASSFGLGGTNTEAFF

v_gene: TRBV5-4
d_gene: .
len: 13
j_gene: TRBJ2-7
abundance: once
CDR3nt: TGTGCCAGCAGCTTCCAGGGGATCGACGAGCAGTACTTC
CDR3aa: CASSFQGIDEQYF

v_gene: TRBV10-2
d_gene: .
len: 13
j_gene: TRBJ2-7
abundance: .
CDR3nt: TGCGCCAGCACTGCGAGCCCCGACTACGAGCAGTACTTC
CDR3aa: CASTASPDYEQYF

v_gene: TRBV7-2
d_gene: .
len: 14
j_gene: TRBJ1-2
abundance: .
CDR3nt: TGTGCCAGCAGCCCGTCCTCAGGCCCAGGAGGCTACACCTTC
CDR3aa: CASSPSSGPGGYTF

v_gene: TRBV6-1
d_gene: .
len: 12
j_gene: TRBJ1-2
abundance: .
CDR3nt: TGTGCCAGCAGTGGGGCGGGGCATGGCTACACCTTC
CDR3aa: CASSGAGHGYTF

v_gene: TRBV20-1
d_gene: .
len: 11
j_gene: TRBJ1-1
abundance: few
CDR3nt: TGCAGAACTCAGGAGAACACTGAAGCTTTCTTT
CDR3aa: CRTQENTEAFF

v_gene: TRBV25-1
d_gene: .
len: 17
j_gene: TRBJ1-4
abundance: .
CDR3nt: TGTGCCAGCAGTGAATCGAGGGGGAAAGGGACTAATGAAAAACTGTTTTTT
CDR3aa: CASSESRGKGTNEKLFF

v_gene: TRBV6-1
d_gene: TRBD1
len: 15
j_gene: TRBJ2-2
abundance: .
CDR3nt: TGTGCCAGCAGGGGACAGGGGTGGAACACCGGGGAGCTGTTTTTT
CDR3aa: CASRGQGWNTGELFF

v_gene: TRBV7-8
d_gene: TRBD2
len: 14
j_gene: TRBJ2-3
abundance: .
CDR3nt: TGTGCCAGCAGCCTTCTGGCGGGAGCAGATACGCAGTATTTT
CDR3aa: CASSLLAGADTQYF

v_gene: TRBV28
d_gene: .
len: 15
j_gene: TRBJ2-4
abundance: .
CDR3nt: TGTGCCAGCAGTTTCGGCGGTTTAGCCAAAAACATTCAGTACTTC
CDR3aa: CASSFGGLAKNIQYF

v_gene: TRBV5-4
d_gene: .
len: 13
j_gene: TRBJ2-2
abundance: once
CDR3nt: TGTGCCAGCAGCATCCAGAACACCGGGGAGCTGTTTTTT
CDR3aa: CASSIQNTGELFF

v_gene: TRBV9
d_gene: TRBD1
len: 14
j_gene: TRBJ1-1
abundance: .
CDR3nt: TGTGCCAGCAGCGAACGGGACAGGGTCACTGAAGCTTTCTTT
CDR3aa: CASSERDRVTEAFF

v_gene: TRBV5-1
d_gene: TRBD1
len: 12
j_gene: TRBJ1-2
abundance: .
CDR3nt: TGCGCCAGCAGCTTACAGGGGGATGGCTACACCTTC
CDR3aa: CASSLQGDGYTF

v_gene: TRBV9
d_gene: TRBD2
len: 16
j_gene: TRBJ2-4
abundance: .
CDR3nt: TGTGCCAGCAGCGTGGGCGGGAGTATGGCCAAAAACATTCAGTACTTC
CDR3aa: CASSVGGSMAKNIQYF

v_gene: TRBV19
d_gene: TRBD1
len: 15
j_gene: TRBJ2-2
abundance: .
CDR3nt: TGTGCCAGTAGTGGAACAGGGGTGAACACCGGGGAGCTGTTTTTT
CDR3aa: CASSGTGVNTGELFF

v_gene: TRBV7-2
d_gene: TRBD2
len: 15
j_gene: TRBJ2-7
abundance: .
CDR3nt: TGTGCCAGCAGCTTAAGGCGGGGGAGCTCCTACGAGCAGTACTTC
CDR3aa: CASSLRRGSSYEQYF

v_gene: TRBV18
d_gene: TRBD1
len: 14
j_gene: TRBJ2-5
abundance: once
CDR3nt: TGTGCCAGCTCACCCGACAGGGTAGGGGAGACCCAGTACTTC
CDR3aa: CASSPDRVGETQYF

v_gene: TRBV29-1
d_gene: .
len: 12
j_gene: TRBJ2-5
abundance: .
CDR3nt: TGCAGCGTTGGCCCCGGCGGAGAGACCCAGTACTTC
CDR3aa: CSVGPGGETQYF

v_gene: TRBV10-3
d_gene: .
len: 13
j_gene: TRBJ2-7
abundance: few
CDR3nt: TGTGCCATCACCGCCGGGACTTGGTACGAGCAGTACTTC
CDR3aa: CAITAGTWYEQYF

v_gene: TRBV5-6
d_gene: .
len: 15
j_gene: TRBJ1-2
abundance: .
CDR3nt: TGTGCCAGCAGCATTGGCCTCAGAATTAACTATGGCTACACCTTC
CDR3aa: CASSIGLRINYGYTF

v_gene: TRBV7-6
d_gene: TRBD1
len: 16
j_gene: TRBJ2-3
abundance: .
CDR3nt: TGTGCCAGCAGCTTGGGACAGGGTTTGAGAACAGATACGCAGTATTTT
CDR3aa: CASSLGQGLRTDTQYF

v_gene: TRBV6-1
d_gene: .
len: 15
j_gene: TRBJ2-2
abundance: few
CDR3nt: TGTGCCAGCAGTGACGTCCCAGCGAACACCGGGGAGCTGTTTTTT
CDR3aa: CASSDVPANTGELFF

v_gene: TRBV7-9
d_gene: .
len: 16
j_gene: TRBJ1-4
abundance: .
CDR3nt: TGTGCCAGCAGCTTAGCGTCATTTGCAACTAATGAAAAACTGTTTTTT
CDR3aa: CASSLASFATNEKLFF

v_gene: TRBV7-9
d_gene: .
len: 15
j_gene: TRBJ2-7
abundance: .
CDR3nt: TGTTCCAGCAGACCTTCCCGACAGGTTGGTTACGAGCAGTACTTC
CDR3aa: CSSRPSRQVGYEQYF

v_gene: TRBV5-1
d_gene: TRBD1
len: 13
j_gene: TRBJ1-2
abundance: .
CDR3nt: TGCGCCAGCAGCACAGGACAGGGGGATGGCTACACCTTC
CDR3aa: CASSTGQGDGYTF

v_gene: TRBV30
d_gene: .
len: 15
j_gene: TRBJ2-2
abundance: few
CDR3nt: TGTGCCTCGAATCCACGGGAGCCGAACACCGGGGAGCTGTTTTTT
CDR3aa: CASNPREPNTGELFF